The clone carrying this T cell receptor beta chain showed up just a few times. Its antigen is as yet unknown. These data are taken from a study of shared clonotypes between healthy human individuals. Study-level findings and limits: In four donors, approximately 5% of naive CD4 clonotypes appeared in common.

Sequencing was performed with immunoSEQ multiplex PCR; in TCRdb, only in-frame clones are kept and a portion is missing. The data contain 70,000 to 95,000 clones, over 55% of them singletons. The V end was cut by 5 bases, the J end by 0 bases, with 15 bases between. The CDR3 covers 16 residues. Per germline, CDR1 SGHVS and CDR2 FNYEAQ. Sequenced sample: memory CD8+ T cells sorted from blood. The subset denotes: CD45RO+ cells pooled with CCR7-negative TemRA cells. J is TRBJ2-3 and V is TRBV7-6; D gene unclear. The clonotype comes from a man younger than 40 in good health. CDR3 DNA: TGTGCCAGCAGCCCCGAGGTGCTTTCGAGCACAGATACGCAGTATTTT. This gives the protein CASSPEVLSSTDTQYF.